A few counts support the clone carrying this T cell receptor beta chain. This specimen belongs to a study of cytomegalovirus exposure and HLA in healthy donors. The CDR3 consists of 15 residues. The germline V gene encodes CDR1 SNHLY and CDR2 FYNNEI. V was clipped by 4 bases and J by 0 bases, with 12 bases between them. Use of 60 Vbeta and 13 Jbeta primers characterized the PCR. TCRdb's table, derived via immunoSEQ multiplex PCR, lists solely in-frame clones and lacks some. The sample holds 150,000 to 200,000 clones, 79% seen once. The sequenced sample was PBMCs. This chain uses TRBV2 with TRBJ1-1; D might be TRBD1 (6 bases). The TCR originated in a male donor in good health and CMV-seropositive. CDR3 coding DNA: TGTGCCAGCAGTGTTTGGACAGCCATGAACACTGAAGCTTTCTTT. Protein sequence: CASSVWTAMNTEAFF.